A selection of T cell receptor beta chains follows, all from one sample in a study of blood T cell repertoires in COVID-19. The assay was immunoSEQ multiplex PCR, and TCRdb's table has in-frame clones only and misses some. The sample lists 250,000 to 350,000 clones; around 87% were seen once. Sequencing was performed on peripheral blood. The source is a man between 18 and 29 years old with active or convalescent COVID-19. Each CDR3 is given with its conserved first and last residue. A D gene is named only where the DNA matches it firmly. Rows give clone size only sometimes, using once, few, many, or a class for an expanded clone.

CDR3 DNA: TGTGCCAGCAGCTTAGGGTCTGGGACATCCTACGAGCAGTACTTC
CDR3 protein: CASSLGSGTSYEQYF
J gene: TRBJ2-7
D gene: NA
V gene: TRBV11-2
clone size: NA

CDR3 DNA: TGTGCCAGCAGTGAAGTCTTCCAGGGAGGGCAGTTCTTC
CDR3 protein: CASSEVFQGGQFF
J gene: TRBJ2-1
D gene: NA
V gene: TRBV6-1
clone size: NA

CDR3 DNA: TGCGCCAGCAGCTTGTTCGAGGATAATTCACCCCTCCACTTT
CDR3 protein: CASSLFEDNSPLHF
J gene: TRBJ1-6
D gene: NA
V gene: TRBV5-1
clone size: few

CDR3 DNA: TGTGCCAGCGGCGGTTTGAAGTTGATAGGAGATGTTGGCTACACCTTC
CDR3 protein: CASGGLKLIGDVGYTF
J gene: TRBJ1-2
D gene: NA
V gene: TRBV5-8
clone size: once

CDR3 DNA: TGTGCCAGCAGCTTAGATTGGGGCCCCTATGGCTACACCTTC
CDR3 protein: CASSLDWGPYGYTF
J gene: TRBJ1-2
D gene: NA
V gene: TRBV11-2
clone size: once

CDR3 DNA: TGTGCCAGCAGCTTAGCCCCTAGCGGGGGGGCACCCCAGTACTTC
CDR3 protein: CASSLAPSGGAPQYF
J gene: TRBJ2-5
D gene: TRBD2
V gene: TRBV7-2
clone size: NA

CDR3 DNA: TGTGCCAGCAGTTTAACAACCTCCTCTGGGGCCAACGTCCTGACTTTC
CDR3 protein: CASSLTTSSGANVLTF
J gene: TRBJ2-6
D gene: NA
V gene: TRBV27
clone size: NA

CDR3 DNA: TGTGCCAGCAGTTACTCGCCCGGGACAGCTAATGAAAAACTGTTTTTT
CDR3 protein: CASSYSPGTANEKLFF
J gene: TRBJ1-4
D gene: TRBD1
V gene: TRBV6-5
clone size: NA

CDR3 DNA: TGCAGCGTTGAACCCCCAGGGGGCCCGACCTATGGCTACACCTTC
CDR3 protein: CSVEPPGGPTYGYTF
J gene: TRBJ1-2
D gene: TRBD1
V gene: TRBV29-1
clone size: NA

CDR3 DNA: TGCGCCAGCAGCCAAGATTCCAGGAGGAACGAGCAGTACTTC
CDR3 protein: CASSQDSRRNEQYF
J gene: TRBJ2-7
D gene: NA
V gene: TRBV4-3
clone size: NA

CDR3 DNA: TGCAGCGAAAGACACGCCAAAACGTACACCTTC
CDR3 protein: CSERHAKTYTF
J gene: TRBJ1-2
D gene: NA
V gene: TRBV20-1
clone size: NA

CDR3 DNA: TGTGCCACGAGACACACGAACACTGAAGCTTTCTTT
CDR3 protein: CATRHTNTEAFF
J gene: TRBJ1-1
D gene: NA
V gene: TRBV10-3
clone size: few

CDR3 DNA: TGTGCCAGCAGCGGTCGGGTGCAGGGCGCCCCTTTGGACTATGGCTACACCTTC
CDR3 protein: CASSGRVQGAPLDYGYTF
J gene: TRBJ1-2
D gene: NA
V gene: TRBV7-9
clone size: NA

CDR3 DNA: TGCAGCGTGGCAACAGTTTCCTACGAGCAGTACTTC
CDR3 protein: CSVATVSYEQYF
J gene: TRBJ2-7
D gene: NA
V gene: TRBV29-1
clone size: once